The 23 T cell receptor beta chains given below trace back to one sample, sequenced in a study of long-term antiretroviral therapy in people with HIV. Researchers report immunoSEQ v3.0 was run at survey level. Assay used: immunoSEQ multiplex PCR; TCRdb lists only in-frame clones, some missing. The sample lists roughly 28,000 clones, around 80% occurring once. Sample: unsorted PBMCs, taken 3 years after starting antiretroviral therapy. These receptor sequences come from a man in his forties or fifties with HIV.

The chain recombines TRBV7-2 with TRBJ2-5; TRBD2 matches 8 bases. The CDR3 has 15 amino acids. Germline trimming cut 3 bases from V and 3 bases from J; bases unmatched to any gene: 6. CDR1 is SGHTA, CDR2 FQGNSA, per germline. The CDR3 sequence: CASSFMGRGEETQYF. The DNA of the CDR3 is TGTGCCAGCAGCTTCATGGGGCGGGGGGAAGAGACCCAGTACTTC.

The gene calls are TRBV19 and TRBJ1-1; tentatively, D is TRBD1 (5 bases). The CDR3 has 15 amino acids. Germline-derived CDR1 and CDR2 are LNHDA and SQIVND (reference sequence). Trimming shortened V by 7 bases and J by 0 bases, and 15 bases separated the two germline ends. The CDR3 protein is CASKGAGPMNTEAFF. The CDR3 DNA is TGTGCCAGTAAAGGGGCAGGCCCCATGAACACTGAAGCTTTCTTT.

The chain employs TRBV11-2 and TRBJ2-7; a possible D gene is TRBD2 (6 bases). This CDR3 has 18 amino acids. Deletions cut 5 bases from V and 3 bases from J, with 26 bases between. From germline, CDR1 is SGHAT and CDR2 FQNNGV. The DNA for the CDR3 is TGTGCCAGCAGCCTAAGGTGGTCTAGCGATCCTTCAAGCTACGAGCAGTACTTC. Amino acids: CASSLRWSSDPSSYEQYF.

The chain recombines TRBV5-5 with TRBJ2-5, with a possible D match to TRBD1 (6 bases). This CDR3 has 14 residues. In germline, CDR1 is SGHKS, CDR2 YYEKEE (reference sequence). V was shortened by 4 bases and J by 2 bases, with 12 bases between the two germline ends. The CDR3 nucleotides read TGTGCCAGCAGCCCATGGACAGTACAAGAGACCCAGTACTTC. It is translated as CASSPWTVQETQYF.

V gene TRBV10-1 combines with J gene TRBJ1-5; D not certain. In germline, CDR1 is WNHNN, CDR2 SYGVQD (reference sequence). This CDR3 has 13 amino acids. The V and J ends lost 3 bases and 5 bases respectively, with 8 bases between them. CDR3 DNA sequence: TGCGCCAGCAGTGATGGATGGGATCAGCCCCAGCATTTT. Translated, it gives CASSDGWDQPQHF.

The genes are TRBV6-1 and TRBJ1-6, with D possibly matching TRBD1 (5 bases). The length of the CDR3 is 14 residues. Germline values: CDR1 MNHNS, CDR2 SASEGT. V lost 3 bases, J lost 7 bases, and 10 bases lay in between. CDR3 DNA sequence: TGTGCCAGCAGTGAGGGGACGGAAAATTCACCCCTCCACTTT. Translated: CASSEGTENSPLHF.

V is TRBV5-1 and J is TRBJ2-7, with 9 nucleotides matching TRBD1. Germline V gene sequence: CDR1 SGHRS, CDR2 YFSETQ. This CDR3 comprises 14 residues. V dropped 4 bases and J dropped 4; count of bases not matched to a gene: 6. Here the CDR3 reads CASSPQGAWYEQYF. As DNA, the CDR3 is TGCGCCAGCAGCCCACAGGGGGCTTGGTACGAGCAGTACTTC.

V is TRBV5-5 and J is TRBJ1-4; D uncertain. Trimming pared 3 bases from V and 2 bases from J, leaving 8 bases between. The V gene's germline CDR1 is SGHKS and CDR2 YYEKEE (reference sequence). CDR3 length equals 14 residues. Written as DNA, the CDR3 is TGTGCCAGCAGCTCGTCGAGCACTAATGAAAAACTGTTTTTT. Protein sequence: CASSSSSTNEKLFF.

This clone has only a few counts. This chain's CDR3 is CASSLGTRNEQYF. The CDR3 bases are TGTGCCAGCAGCCTTGGGACAAGAAACGAGCAGTACTTC. The V call is TRBV11-3, the J call TRBJ2-7, with D possibly matching TRBD1 (6 bases). Looked up from germline, CDR1 is SGHNT and CDR2 is YENEEA. The CDR3 runs 13 residues. Trimming pared 5 bases from V and 5 bases from J, leaving 13 bases between.

The chain recombines TRBV19 with TRBJ2-3, with 9 nucleotides matching TRBD2. The CDR3 totals 16 residues. The germline V gene has CDR1 LNHDA and CDR2 SQIVND (reference sequence). Trimming cost V 0 bases and J 8 bases; bases outside gene matches: 9. The CDR3 sequence: CASSIDAGGGAGTQYF. CDR3 nucleotide sequence: TGTGCCAGTAGTATAGATGCTGGCGGGGGGGCCGGTACGCAGTATTTT.

V usage is TRBV11-1 and J usage is TRBJ2-2; 7 bases fit TRBD2. With V trimmed by 5 bases and J by 4 bases, 4 bases remained unmatched. This CDR3 spans 14 amino acids. The germline V gene has CDR1 SGHAT and CDR2 FQDESV (reference sequence). CDR3 DNA sequence: TGTGCCAGCAGCCGGGGGGAAGTCACCGGGGAGCTGTTTTTT. Translated: CASSRGEVTGELFF.

The rearrangement uses TRBV14 and TRBJ1-2; 7 positions agree with TRBD1. The length of the CDR3 is 15 residues. Germline CDR1 and CDR2: SGHDN and FVKESK. The ends lost 4 bases at V and 1 base at J; junction bases unmatched: 6. The CDR3 DNA sequence: TGTGCCAGCAGCCTACAGGGGATAGTTAACTATGGCTACACCTTC. This gives the protein CASSLQGIVNYGYTF.

This clone appeared a single time. This CDR3 is CASSPGGRALVYNEQFF. The DNA for the CDR3 is TGTGCCAGCAGCCCCGGGGGGAGGGCCTTGGTGTACAATGAGCAGTTCTTC. The chain couples TRBV7-8 to TRBJ2-1; TRBD2 matches 7 bases. CDR1 and CDR2 (germline): SGHVS, FQNEAQ. J gave up 4 bases and V 5 bases, and 14 bases lay outside the gene matches. CDR3 length equals 17 residues.

The V call is TRBV7-2, the J call TRBJ2-1; the match to TRBD2 covers 12 bases. Per germline, CDR1 SGHTA and CDR2 FQGNSA. The CDR3 is 16 residues long. V shed 4 bases, J shed 4 bases, and the junction held 5 bases outside the gene matches. The CDR3 spells CASSSLAGGRYNEQFF. The CDR3 DNA is TGTGCCAGCAGCTCTCTAGCGGGGGGGAGATACAATGAGCAGTTCTTC.

This clone was picked up one time. The chain carries TRBV19 and TRBJ2-3; no firm D call. This CDR3 spans 15 amino acids. Trimming removed 5 bases at V and 0 bases at J, with 12 bases between. The V gene's germline CDR1 is LNHDA and CDR2 SQIVND (reference sequence). CDR3 loop: CASSSTSGSTDTQYF. The CDR3 coding sequence is TGTGCCAGTAGTTCTACCTCGGGCAGCACAGATACGCAGTATTTT. The full variable domain, completed using reference TRBV19 and TRBJ2-3, is DGGITQSPKYLFRKEGQNVTLSCEQNLNHDAMYWYRQDPGQGLRLIYYSQIVNDFQKGDIAEGYSVSREKKESFPLTVTSAQKNPTAFYLCASSSTSGSTDTQYFGPGTRLTVL.

In this sample, this clone turned up once. The chain recombines TRBV7-9 with TRBJ2-1, with a possible D match to TRBD2 (5 bases). The germline gives CDR1 SEHNR, CDR2 FQNEAQ (reference sequence). This CDR3 spans 13 amino acids. V shed 10 bases and J shed 7 bases, with 17 bases lying between them. CDR3 nucleotides: TGTGCCACAAGAGCGTCTAGCTGGAATGAGCAGTTCTTC. Its translation is CATRASSWNEQFF. The whole variable domain, filled in from reference TRBV7-9 and TRBJ2-1, reads DTGVSQNPRHKITKRGQNVTFRCDPISEHNRLYWYRQTLGQGPEFLTYFQNEAQLEKSRLLSDRFSAERPKGSFSTLEIQRTEQGDSAMYLCATRASSWNEQFFGPGTRLTVL.

The rearrangement joins TRBV18 to TRBJ2-2; TRBD1 aligns across 7 bases. The CDR3 is 17 residues long. The junction had 14 bases not matched to a gene; V was cut back by 4 bases and J by 6 bases. Germline CDR1 reads KGHSH; CDR2 reads LQKENI. The CDR3 DNA reads as TGTGCCAGCTCACAACTGCCGGGACAGAATTCGGCCGGGGAGCTGTTTTTT. It codes for CASSQLPGQNSAGELFF.

The chain joins TRBV7-8 to TRBJ1-1; the D is unclear. The CDR3 consists of 16 residues. Germline V gene data show CDR1 as SGHVS and CDR2 as FQNEAQ. V lost 1 base, J lost 0 bases, and 12 bases lay in between. CDR3 region: CASSLGGPGLNTEAFF. The CDR3 DNA follows: TGTGCCAGCAGCTTAGGAGGCCCGGGATTGAACACTGAAGCTTTCTTT.

The V call is TRBV6-5, the J call TRBJ1-4; 10 bases agree with TRBD1. V was clipped by 4 bases and J by 5 bases; unmatched bases: 4. The CDR3 runs to 15 residues. Germline assignment: CDR1 MNHEY and CDR2 SVGAGI. As DNA, the CDR3 is TGTGCCAGCAGTTCCGACAGGGGGCGAAATGAAAAACTGTTTTTT. Translated, it gives CASSSDRGRNEKLFF.

The chain couples TRBV19 to TRBJ1-4; 7 positions agree with TRBD1. The V gene end was trimmed by 5 bases and the J gene end by 5 bases; junction bases not matched to a gene: 8. The CDR3 length is 15 residues. In germline, CDR1 is LNHDA, CDR2 SQIVND (reference sequence). CDR3 in amino acids: CASSDSGQTNEKLFF. The CDR3 nucleotides are TGTGCCAGTAGTGACTCGGGACAGACGAATGAAAAACTGTTTTTT.

The chain employs TRBV21-1 and TRBJ2-3; the table assigns TRBD1, which was not confirmed against the DNA. TRBV21-1 is described as a pseudogene. There are 17 residues in the CDR3. The CDR3 sequence: CASSCGGQAYRPDTQYF. CDR3 coding DNA: TGTGCCAGCAGCTGCGGGGGACAGGCCTACCGGCCAGATACGCAGTATTTT.

In regard to this clone: Its ends do not fully match the called genes, so a read error is possible. The chain carries TRBV6-5 and TRBJ1-3; D possibly corresponds to TRBD1 (5 bases). Germline CDR1 reads MNHEY; CDR2 reads SVGAGI. The CDR3 is 15 amino acids. The CDR3 bases are TGTGCCAGCAGTTACTCCCCCGACAGCCGAAACGCCATATATTTT. Protein: CASSYSPDSRNAIYF.

Turning to this clone: Different DNA sequences within this sample yield the same CDR3. The rearrangement joins TRBV5-1 to TRBJ2-5; 11 bases agree with TRBD2. V shed 2 bases and J 3 bases; nucleotides not matched to a gene: 0. The CDR3 contains 14 residues. Germline V gene lookup returns CDR1 SGHRS and CDR2 YFSETQ. The CDR3 nucleotides are TGCGCCAGCAGCTTACTAGCGGGAGAAGAGACCCAGTACTTC. Translated: CASSLLAGEETQYF.